This paragraph covers one TCR beta chain sequence. Its antigen is currently not known. No base quality values were provided; no much bigger clone lies one nucleotide off. TCR beta CDR3 regions were amplified from RNA transcripts. A first-round RT-PCR of the TCR CDR3 used the HTBI primer set with the Qiagen OneStep RT-PCR kit. Libraries were constructed in a second round of multiplex PCR, after which size selection and purification were carried out. Sequencing of the libraries was done on an Illumina HiSeq2000 using paired-end 100 bp reads. Per the authors' processing: SOAPnuke was used to process the raw data, throwing out any read that contained adapters or uncalled bases, had a mean Phred below 15, or lacked an exact constant-primer or identifier match. High-quality paired reads were merged with COPE v1.2.5, and unique nucleotide sequences were defined as clonotypes. MiTCR v1.1 was used to align clonotypes to the IMGT TRBV, TRBD and TRBJ reference segments. The analysis was restricted to V-J combinations with a frequency above 0.0001, which together covered just over 99% of the repertoires. A TCS score was defined as the ratio between F50 (clonal expansion) and ExV (chaos), using BLOSUM62-based TCRdist between CDR3 peptides within each V-J. Welch's t-statistics and random forest reduced roughly 500 V-J features to roughly 13, which were used in a naive Bayes classifier (R e1071). TCRdb ran its own pipeline on the public reads, namely fastp trimming at Q25 and MiXCR clone calling, and kept in-frame beta chains. Rows merge per CDR3 protein into single entries with the most common DNA and genes. The authors' filters were not applied to this entry. The sample includes hundreds of thousands of distinct CDR3 sequences, with 18% observed a single time. The top ten clones comprise approximately 15% of the sample.

These data are taken from a study of T cells in Graves' hyperthyroidism and ophthalmopathy (dated by TCRdb to about 2019). Background on the whole study: Peripheral blood samples were taken at initial diagnosis, before any treatment was given. Prospective prediction of ophthalmopathy was tested in an independent validation cohort of 18 to 20 hyperthyroidism patients and some 17 patients who later progressed to ophthalmopathy. After sampling, hyperthyroidism patients received methimazole starting at 30 mg daily, and ophthalmopathy patients received high-dose intravenous methylprednisolone. The paper describes TCR Vbeta CDR3 sequencing of around 130 peripheral blood samples, made up of under 50 ophthalmopathy patients, roughly 80 hyperthyroidism patients and about 17 progressor patients. The approximately 97 discovery patients were randomly divided into training and test sets at a 7:3 ratio. TCR V-J signatures able to tell the groups apart were searched for in a discovery cohort of 100 patients, of whom more than 40 had Graves' ophthalmopathy and about 55 had stable Graves' hyperthyroidism. The study also compared thyroid tissue and blood T-cell repertoires from about 6 Graves' hyperthyroidism patients. Overall study outcomes, separate from this receptor: Most expanded thyroid clonotypes (frequency above 0.001) were also found in blood, which suggests that blood repertoires may mirror thyroid immune responses. In validation, progression to ophthalmopathy was predicted by the model with 65% to 71% sensitivity and roughly 76% specificity, a median of approximately 7.1 months before onset. In cross-validation, a model built on a 13 V-J signature told ophthalmopathy apart from stable hyperthyroidism with approximately 90% sensitivity and roughly 83% specificity, and in testing the same model reached 80%/75%. No statistical method was used to fix the sample size in advance, and group allocation was not hidden from the investigators.

Hyperthyroidism patients were aged 18 to 65 years and newly diagnosed, with disease duration of less than 2 months. Exclusion was applied to patients with uncontrolled infections, other autoimmune diseases, pregnancy or lactation. Diagnoses were based on clinical symptoms, serum thyroxine and TRAb, thyroid ultrasound and orbital computed tomography. For progressor patients, blood was drawn at the first diagnosis of hyperthyroidism, before any ophthalmopathy symptoms had appeared. PBMCs were isolated from around 10 ml of fresh peripheral blood by Ficoll-Paque density gradient centrifugation. Progressor patients were initially diagnosed with Graves' hyperthyroidism and developed ophthalmopathy during follow-up. Trizol reagent was used to extract total RNA, and RNA quality was then checked on an Agilent 2100 Bioanalyzer. The sequence came from a woman in her 50s with Graves' hyperthyroidism that later progressed to Graves' ophthalmopathy. The sequenced sample was blood.

The nucleotide sequence is TGTGCCAGTAGTGTCGAGGACCTTGGAGAGACCCAGTACTTC. This is translated as CASSVEDLGETQYF. The chain employs TRBV19 and TRBJ2-5; the D gene lacks a confident call. V and J are truncated by 5 bases and 4 bases respectively, leaving an intervening sequence of 14 bases. Per the germline V gene (reference sequence), LNHDA is the CDR1 and SQIVND is the CDR2. Including cysteine and phenylalanine, the CDR3 has 14 amino acids. Only the CDR3 part of the read is kept: 42 bases, read in frame from the first base.